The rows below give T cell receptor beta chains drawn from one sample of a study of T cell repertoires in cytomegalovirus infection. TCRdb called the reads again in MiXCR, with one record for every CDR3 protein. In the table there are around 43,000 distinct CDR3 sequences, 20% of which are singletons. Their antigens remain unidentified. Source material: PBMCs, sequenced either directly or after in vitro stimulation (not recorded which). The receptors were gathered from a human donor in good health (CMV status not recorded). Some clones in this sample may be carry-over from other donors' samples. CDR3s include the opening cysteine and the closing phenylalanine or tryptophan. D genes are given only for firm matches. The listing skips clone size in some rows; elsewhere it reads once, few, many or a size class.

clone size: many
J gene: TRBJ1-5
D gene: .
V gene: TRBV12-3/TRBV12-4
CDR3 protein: CASSFSGNQPQHF
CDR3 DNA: TGTGCCAGCAGTTTCTCAGGGAATCAGCCCCAGCATTTT

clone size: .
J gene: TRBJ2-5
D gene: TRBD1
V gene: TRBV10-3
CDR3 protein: CAISGSGTGEGTQYF
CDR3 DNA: TGTGCCATCAGTGGGTCCGGGACAGGGGAAGGGACCCAGTACTTC

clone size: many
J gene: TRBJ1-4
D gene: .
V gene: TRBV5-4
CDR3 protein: CASSLARGRSTEKLFF
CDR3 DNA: TGTGCCAGCAGCTTGGCCAGGGGACGATCAACTGAAAAACTGTTTTTT

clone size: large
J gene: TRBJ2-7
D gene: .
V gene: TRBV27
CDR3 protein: CASTDTSYEQYF
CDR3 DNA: TGTGCCAGCACGGACACTTCCTACGAGCAGTACTTC

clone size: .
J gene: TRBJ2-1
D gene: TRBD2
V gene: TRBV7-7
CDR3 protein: CASSQSSGGYNEQFF
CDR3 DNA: TGTGCCAGCAGCCAGAGTAGCGGGGGGTACAATGAGCAGTTCTTC

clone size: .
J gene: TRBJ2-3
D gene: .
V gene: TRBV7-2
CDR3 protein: CASSLTRGLVYF
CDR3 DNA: TGTGCCAGCAGCTTAACCCGGGGATTAGTGTATTTT

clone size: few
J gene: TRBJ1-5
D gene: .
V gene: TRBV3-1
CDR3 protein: CASSPGPARDKPQHF
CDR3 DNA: TGTGCCAGCAGCCCGGGGCCTGCGCGGGATAAGCCCCAGCATTTT

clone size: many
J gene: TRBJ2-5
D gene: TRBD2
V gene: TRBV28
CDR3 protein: CASSRLAGAAETQYF
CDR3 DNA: TGTGCCAGCAGTCGACTAGCGGGAGCTGCGGAGACCCAGTACTTC

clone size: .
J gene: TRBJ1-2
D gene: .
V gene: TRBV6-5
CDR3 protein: CASSYGEYYGYTF
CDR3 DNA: TGTGCCAGCAGTTACGGGGAATACTATGGCTACACCTTC

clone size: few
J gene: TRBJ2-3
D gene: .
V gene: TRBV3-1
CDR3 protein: CASTPRGAGTDTQYF
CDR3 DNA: TGTGCCAGCACCCCAAGGGGGGCCGGCACAGATACGCAGTATTTT

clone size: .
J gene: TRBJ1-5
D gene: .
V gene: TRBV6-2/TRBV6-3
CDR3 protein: CASSYDEGHQHQHF
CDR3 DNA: TGTGCCAGCAGTTACGATGAAGGTCATCAGCACCAGCATTTT

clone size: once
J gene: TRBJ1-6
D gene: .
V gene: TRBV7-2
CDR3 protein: CASSLLEVLNSPLHF
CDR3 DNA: TGTGCCAGCAGCTTACTGGAAGTCTTAAATTCACCCCTCCACTTT

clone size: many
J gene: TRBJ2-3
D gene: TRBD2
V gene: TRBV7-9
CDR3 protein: CASSYMAGGRGTDTQYF
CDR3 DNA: TGTGCCAGCAGCTATATGGCGGGGGGGCGAGGCACAGATACGCAGTATTTT

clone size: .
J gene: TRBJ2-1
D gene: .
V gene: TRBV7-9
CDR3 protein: CASSLEGYYNEQFF
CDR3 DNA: TGTGCCAGCAGCTTAGAAGGCTACTACAATGAGCAGTTCTTC

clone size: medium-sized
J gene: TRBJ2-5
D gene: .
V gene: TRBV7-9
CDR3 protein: CASSLGSGETQYF
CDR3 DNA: TGTGCCAGCAGCTTAGGGTCAGGGGAGACCCAGTACTTC

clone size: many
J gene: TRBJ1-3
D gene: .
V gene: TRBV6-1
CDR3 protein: CASRVTGSGNTIYF
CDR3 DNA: TGTGCCAGCAGGGTTACAGGCTCTGGAAACACCATATATTTT

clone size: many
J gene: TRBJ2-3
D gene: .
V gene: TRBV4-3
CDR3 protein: CASSPRRTSTDTQYF
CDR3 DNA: TGCGCCAGCAGCCCCAGGAGGACAAGCACAGATACGCAGTATTTT

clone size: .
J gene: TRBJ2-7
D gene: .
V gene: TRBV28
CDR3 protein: CASSLPRRGVYEQYF
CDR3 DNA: TGTGCCAGCAGTCTACCCCGCAGGGGAGTCTACGAGCAGTACTTC